A selection of T cell receptor beta chains follows, all from one sample in a study of control samples from healthy donors and cancer patients. The protocol was immunoSEQ multiplex PCR, while the TCRdb copy is restricted to in-frame clones and leaves out a portion. Of tens of thousands of clones listed, about 92% are singletons. Input material: PBMCs. The receptor set was obtained from a man aged 25 to 40 with colorectal cancer. Each CDR3 is given with its conserved first and last residue. Fields, in order: clone size, D gene, J gene, V gene, CDR3 protein, CDR3 DNA. The D gene is left open where the match is weak. The listing skips clone size in some rows; elsewhere it reads once, few, many or a size class.

abundance: -
d_gene: TRBD1
j_gene: TRBJ1-2
v_gene: TRBV5-1
CDR3aa: CASSLESGGAGYTF
CDR3nt: TGCGCCAGCAGCTTGGAGTCAGGGGGAGCTGGCTACACCTTC

abundance: -
d_gene: TRBD1
j_gene: TRBJ1-1
v_gene: TRBV20-1
CDR3aa: CSASRDRHTEAFF
CDR3nt: TGCAGTGCTAGTAGGGACAGACACACTGAAGCTTTCTTT

abundance: few
d_gene: -
j_gene: TRBJ1-6
v_gene: TRBV30
CDR3aa: CASGVGNSPLHF
CDR3nt: TGTGCTTCGGGAGTGGGGAATTCACCCCTCCACTTT

abundance: -
d_gene: -
j_gene: TRBJ2-7
v_gene: TRBV6-5
CDR3aa: CASRPRQTLVNEQYF
CDR3nt: TGTGCCAGCAGACCTCGACAGACCCTGGTGAACGAGCAGTACTTC

abundance: -
d_gene: -
j_gene: TRBJ1-2
v_gene: TRBV7-9
CDR3aa: CASSIWTDGYTF
CDR3nt: TGTGCCAGCAGCATCTGGACAGACGGCTACACCTTC

abundance: -
d_gene: -
j_gene: TRBJ1-2
v_gene: TRBV9
CDR3aa: CASSVAGSGGLYGYTF
CDR3nt: TGTGCCAGCAGCGTAGCGGGGTCGGGCGGGCTGTATGGCTACACCTTC

abundance: -
d_gene: TRBD2
j_gene: TRBJ2-2
v_gene: TRBV6-2/TRBV6-3
CDR3aa: CASSISGASTGELFF
CDR3nt: TGTGCCAGCAGTATAAGCGGGGCGTCCACCGGGGAGCTGTTTTTT

abundance: -
d_gene: -
j_gene: TRBJ2-4
v_gene: TRBV5-1
CDR3aa: CASSRTPDREQNIQYF
CDR3nt: TGCGCCAGCAGTCGCACTCCGGACAGAGAGCAAAACATTCAGTACTTC

abundance: -
d_gene: TRBD1
j_gene: TRBJ1-5
v_gene: TRBV7-6
CDR3aa: CASSLPLDRGGHNQSNQPQHF
CDR3nt: TGTGCCAGCAGCTTACCCCTCGACAGGGGAGGCCACAACCAGAGCAATCAGCCCCAGCATTTT

abundance: -
d_gene: -
j_gene: TRBJ1-4
v_gene: TRBV4-3
CDR3aa: CASSQGRGFNEKLFF
CDR3nt: TGCGCCAGCAGCCAAGGCAGGGGATTTAATGAAAAACTGTTTTTT

abundance: -
d_gene: -
j_gene: TRBJ2-3
v_gene: TRBV9
CDR3aa: CASSVGGTGTDTQYF
CDR3nt: TGTGCCAGCAGCGTAGGAGGGACGGGGACAGATACGCAGTATTTT

abundance: -
d_gene: TRBD2
j_gene: TRBJ2-3
v_gene: TRBV10-3
CDR3aa: CAITQRGGAGTDTQYF
CDR3nt: TGTGCCATCACTCAGCGGGGGGGGGCGGGCACAGATACGCAGTATTTT

abundance: -
d_gene: -
j_gene: TRBJ2-5
v_gene: TRBV5-6
CDR3aa: CASSFRQSQETQYF
CDR3nt: TGTGCCAGCAGCTTCAGGCAGTCTCAAGAGACCCAGTACTTC

abundance: -
d_gene: TRBD1
j_gene: TRBJ2-1
v_gene: TRBV6-6
CDR3aa: CASTLEGATYNEQFF
CDR3nt: TGTGCCAGCACCTTAGAGGGGGCAACCTACAATGAGCAGTTCTTC

abundance: once
d_gene: -
j_gene: TRBJ1-1
v_gene: TRBV29-1
CDR3aa: CSIRGGGTEAFF
CDR3nt: TGCAGCATTCGGGGAGGGGGCACTGAAGCTTTCTTT

abundance: -
d_gene: -
j_gene: TRBJ2-2
v_gene: TRBV7-2
CDR3aa: CASSLEYTGELFF
CDR3nt: TGTGCCAGCAGCCTAGAGTACACCGGGGAGCTGTTTTTT

abundance: -
d_gene: -
j_gene: TRBJ2-4
v_gene: TRBV6-2/TRBV6-3
CDR3aa: CASSLGVSSKNIQYF
CDR3nt: TGTGCCAGCAGTTTGGGAGTGAGTTCCAAAAACATTCAGTACTTC

abundance: -
d_gene: -
j_gene: TRBJ1-2
v_gene: TRBV10-3
CDR3aa: CAISEQRNYGYTF
CDR3nt: TGTGCCATCAGTGAACAGAGAAACTATGGCTACACCTTC

abundance: -
d_gene: TRBD1
j_gene: TRBJ1-1
v_gene: TRBV12-5
CDR3aa: CASGSGGWGVSGFKNTEAFF
CDR3nt: TGTGCTAGTGGTTCAGGGGGCTGGGGGGTATCTGGATTTAAGAACACTGAAGCTTTCTTT

abundance: -
d_gene: -
j_gene: TRBJ1-4
v_gene: TRBV30
CDR3aa: CAWSDLGGRKLFF
CDR3nt: TGTGCCTGGAGTGACCTAGGGGGACGAAAACTGTTTTTT

abundance: -
d_gene: -
j_gene: TRBJ2-1
v_gene: TRBV27
CDR3aa: CASRFEATGPDEQFF
CDR3nt: TGTGCCAGCAGGTTCGAGGCGACGGGTCCTGATGAGCAGTTCTTC

abundance: -
d_gene: -
j_gene: TRBJ1-1
v_gene: TRBV4-3
CDR3aa: CASSQVPRDTEAFF
CDR3nt: TGCGCCAGCAGCCAAGTTCCTCGGGACACTGAAGCTTTCTTT

abundance: -
d_gene: -
j_gene: TRBJ1-2
v_gene: TRBV6-5
CDR3aa: CASRDRANYGYTF
CDR3nt: TGTGCCAGCAGAGATCGAGCTAACTATGGCTACACCTTC

abundance: once
d_gene: TRBD2
j_gene: TRBJ2-7
v_gene: TRBV2
CDR3aa: CASRGGAFGEQYF
CDR3nt: TGTGCCAGCCGGGGGGGGGCTTTTGGCGAGCAGTACTTC

abundance: -
d_gene: -
j_gene: TRBJ2-7
v_gene: TRBV7-9
CDR3aa: CASRGAGDEQYF
CDR3nt: TGTGCCAGCAGGGGGGCAGGCGACGAGCAGTACTTC

abundance: -
d_gene: TRBD2
j_gene: TRBJ2-2
v_gene: TRBV9
CDR3aa: CASSVGLAGGTGELFF
CDR3nt: TGTGCCAGCAGCGTAGGGCTAGCGGGGGGTACCGGGGAGCTGTTTTTT

abundance: -
d_gene: TRBD1
j_gene: TRBJ1-1
v_gene: TRBV28
CDR3aa: CASSTDRGLGIGEAFF
CDR3nt: TGTGCCAGCAGTACGGACAGGGGGTTGGGAATTGGTGAAGCTTTCTTT

abundance: -
d_gene: -
j_gene: TRBJ2-6
v_gene: TRBV4-3
CDR3aa: CASSQVVGSGANVLTF
CDR3nt: TGCGCCAGCAGCCAAGTAGTAGGGTCTGGGGCCAACGTCCTGACTTTC

abundance: -
d_gene: TRBD2
j_gene: TRBJ2-1
v_gene: TRBV10-1
CDR3aa: CASSESRGEWREGNEQFF
CDR3nt: TGCGCCAGCAGTGAGTCTCGCGGGGAGTGGAGGGAGGGGAATGAGCAGTTCTTC

abundance: -
d_gene: -
j_gene: TRBJ1-1
v_gene: TRBV7-2
CDR3aa: CASSSGRRPGFTEAFF
CDR3nt: TGTGCCAGCAGCTCCGGGCGGCGACCTGGGTTCACTGAAGCTTTCTTT

abundance: -
d_gene: -
j_gene: TRBJ2-1
v_gene: TRBV6-5
CDR3aa: CASSRAGAPYNEQFF
CDR3nt: TGTGCCAGCAGCCGCGCGGGGGCCCCCTACAATGAGCAGTTCTTC

abundance: -
d_gene: -
j_gene: TRBJ2-7
v_gene: TRBV5-4
CDR3aa: CASSLRPDDVEQYF
CDR3nt: TGTGCCAGCAGCCTAAGACCGGACGACGTTGAGCAGTACTTC

abundance: -
d_gene: TRBD2
j_gene: TRBJ2-1
v_gene: TRBV24-1
CDR3aa: CATSFGTSGGYNEQFF
CDR3nt: TGTGCCACGTCCTTCGGGACTAGCGGGGGATACAATGAGCAGTTCTTC

abundance: -
d_gene: -
j_gene: TRBJ1-2
v_gene: TRBV1
CDR3aa: CTSSPPGIRESNYGYTF
CDR3nt: TGCACCAGCAGCCCCCCGGGTATCAGGGAGTCTAACTATGGCTACACCTTC

abundance: -
d_gene: TRBD2
j_gene: TRBJ2-1
v_gene: TRBV4-3
CDR3aa: CASSPSTSGGMFDNEQFF
CDR3nt: TGCGCCAGCAGCCCCTCAACTAGCGGGGGGATGTTTGACAATGAGCAGTTCTTC

abundance: -
d_gene: -
j_gene: TRBJ1-4
v_gene: TRBV9
CDR3aa: CASSVGADFNEKLFF
CDR3nt: TGTGCCAGCAGCGTAGGGGCAGATTTTAATGAAAAACTGTTTTTT

abundance: -
d_gene: TRBD2
j_gene: TRBJ2-1
v_gene: TRBV4-3
CDR3aa: CASSQDGPAGGANEQFF
CDR3nt: TGCGCCAGCAGCCAAGATGGTCCAGCGGGGGGGGCGAATGAGCAGTTCTTC